This T cell receptor beta chain stems from a study of blood T cell repertoires in COVID-19. Study background: The study drew acute and convalescent COVID-19 samples from the United States, Italy and Spain. Sources were T cells, B-cell-depleted T cells, or PBMCs; the material itself was cDNA or gDNA.

Original processing notes: Nucleated cell number was recorded as an estimate derived from reference gene primer amplification. The repertoire was sequenced with immunoSEQ multiplex PCR; TCRdb's copy has only in-frame clones and lacks some. That table furnishes V, J and clone size, whereas the DNA furnished D and trimming. The sample shows roughly 70,000 clones, approximately 92% of them seen only once. Germline V lookup: CDR1 SGHTA, CDR2 FQGNSA. The V and J ends lost 5 bases and 9 bases respectively, with 17 bases between them. The CDR3 consists of 14 residues. This rearrangement joins TRBV7-2 to TRBJ2-1; D might be TRBD2 (6 bases). Sequencing used peripheral blood. The receptor was isolated from a man older than 75 with acute or convalescent COVID-19. CDR3 protein: CASSLQSLGGEQFF. CDR3 sequence (DNA): TGTGCCAGCAGCCTACAGTCCTTGGGGGGTGAGCAGTTCTTC.